Presented here are 2 T cell receptor beta chains from one specimen sequenced in a study of blood T cell repertoires in COVID-19. Only in-frame clones appear in the TCRdb table, and some are missing; sequencing was by immunoSEQ multiplex PCR. The sample has about 350,000 clones, around nine tenths seen once; the top ten hold approximately 3.5%. The sample was peripheral blood. These receptors were taken from a woman aged 18-35 years who had recovered from COVID-19.

The chain uses TRBV24-1 and TRBJ2-2; the match to TRBD2 covers 10 bases. Unmatched junction bases numbered 9, after V lost 3 bases and J lost 6 bases. This CDR3 spans 17 amino acids. Germline CDR1 and CDR2: KGHDR and SFDVKD. CDR3 sequence (DNA): TGTGCCACCAGTGATACCACTAGCGGGAATATCGCCGGGGAGCTGTTTTTT. Protein sequence: CATSDTTSGNIAGELFF.

V is TRBV7-9 and J is TRBJ2-2, with 9 bases fitting TRBD1. In germline, CDR1 is SEHNR, CDR2 FQNEAQ (reference sequence). The CDR3 totals 19 residues. The junction had 15 bases not matched to a gene; V was cut back by 5 bases and J by 2 bases. The CDR3, as DNA: TGTGCCAGCAGCAGCGGCGTGATTGGGACAGGGACAAACACCGGGGAGCTGTTTTTT. As protein: CASSSGVIGTGTNTGELFF.